The 24 T cell receptor beta chains presented below share a single source sample, sequenced in a study of blood T cell repertoires in COVID-19. Clones were read by immunoSEQ multiplex PCR, and TCRdb kept only the in-frame ones, dropping some. The sample consists of around 200,000 clones, approximately 86% of them appearing once. Sequenced sample: PBMCs or T cells enriched from blood (not recorded which). The receptors here all came from a woman aged 30 to 39 who had been exposed to COVID-19.

The V gene is TRBV2, the J gene TRBJ1-5; a possible D gene is TRBD1 (6 bases). This CDR3 spans 18 amino acids. Germline V CDR1 and CDR2: SNHLY, FYNNEI. Trimming shortened V by 5 bases and J by 7 bases, and 27 bases separated the two germline ends. The CDR3: CASSPRARARQAPQPQHF. Written as DNA, the CDR3 is TGTGCCAGCAGTCCCAGGGCTCGAGCTAGACAGGCACCCCAGCCCCAGCATTTT.

This chain links TRBV5-1 with TRBJ1-2; D gene uncertain. The CDR3 runs 12 residues. CDR1 SGHRS and CDR2 YFSETQ come from the germline V gene. The V and J ends lost 0 bases and 2 bases respectively, with 2 bases between them. The CDR3 is CASSLANYGYTF. In DNA, the CDR3 is TGCGCCAGCAGCTTGGCAAACTATGGCTACACCTTC.

The rearrangement links TRBV30 to TRBJ2-7; no reliable D call. The CDR3 consists of 13 residues. Germline CDR1 reads GTSNPN; CDR2 reads SVGIG (reference sequence). The ends were cut back, 5 bases at V and 0 bases at J, with 11 bases in the middle. In DNA, the CDR3 is TGTGCCTGGGAGTCAGGCAGCTCCTACGAGCAGTACTTC. The encoded protein is CAWESGSSYEQYF.

The chain couples TRBV25-1 to TRBJ1-1, with D maybe TRBD1 (5 bases). V was clipped by 0 bases and J by 4 bases, with 9 bases between them. The germline V gene encodes CDR1 MGHDK and CDR2 SYGVNS. CDR3 size: 14 residues. In DNA, the CDR3 is TGTGCCAGCAGTGAATACGGGGGAATCACTGAAGCTTTCTTT. Protein: CASSEYGGITEAFF.

The CDR3 sequence: CASRQNVDRGHYGYTF. In DNA, the CDR3 is TGCGCCAGCAGACAGAACGTGGACAGGGGACACTATGGCTACACCTTC. The chain carries TRBV5-1 and TRBJ1-2; 9 bases map to TRBD1. The CDR3 is 16 amino acids. CDR1 SGHRS and CDR2 YFSETQ come from the germline V gene. V lost 5 bases and J lost 3; bases outside the gene matches: 11. Full variable domain (remainder filled in from reference TRBV5-1 and TRBJ1-2): KAGVTQTPRYLIKTRGQQVTLSCSPISGHRSVSWYQQTPGQGLQFLFEYFSETQRNKGNFPGRFSGRQFSNSRSEMNVSTLELGDSALYLCASRQNVDRGHYGYTFGSGTRLTVV.

The chain employs TRBV19 and TRBJ2-3, with a tentative D call TRBD2 (6 bases). The CDR3 is 12 amino acids. Deletions cut 10 bases from V and 6 bases from J, with 14 bases between. Germline V CDR1 and CDR2: LNHDA, SQIVND (reference sequence). CDR3 nucleotides: TGTGCCACCACGGAGGGCTGGGATACGCAGTATTTT. Translation: CATTEGWDTQYF.

This chain joins TRBV5-1 and TRBJ1-1, with TRBD1 as a possible D gene (5 bases). Trimming left V 2 bases short and J 2 bases short, with 16 bases between. The length of the CDR3 is 16 residues. From germline, CDR1 is SGHRS and CDR2 YFSETQ. The CDR3 region is CASSFGSRGPNTEAFF. CDR3 DNA: TGCGCCAGCAGCTTCGGGTCAAGGGGCCCTAACACTGAAGCTTTCTTT.

The chain has TRBV30 and TRBJ2-5; 10 bases agree with TRBD2. Germline CDR1 is GTSNPN and CDR2 is SVGIG (reference sequence). Trimming cost V 3 bases and J 5 bases; bases outside gene matches: 3. The CDR3 extends over 13 amino acids. The CDR3 DNA reads as TGTGCCTGGAGGATTAGCGGGGGGGAGACCCAGTACTTC. This translates into CAWRISGGETQYF.

The gene calls are TRBV5-1 and TRBJ1-2; D is undetermined. The CDR3 loop spans 12 amino acids. Looked up from germline, CDR1 is SGHRS and CDR2 is YFSETQ. The germline V and J ends were trimmed by 0 bases and 8 bases, with 8 bases remaining between them. CDR3 coding DNA: TGCGCCAGCAGCTTGGACAATTGGGGCTACACCTTC. Its translation: CASSLDNWGYTF.

The rearrangement joins TRBV6-5 to TRBJ1-5, with D possibly matching TRBD1 (6 bases). The V end lost 5 bases, the J end lost 6 bases, and 14 bases lay between the germline ends. The CDR3 runs to 14 residues. Looked up from germline, CDR1 is MNHEY and CDR2 is SVGAGI. In DNA form, the CDR3 reads TGTGCCAGCAGTCCGGTAGGGGGATCTCAGCCCCAGCATTTT. This sequence encodes CASSPVGGSQPQHF.

The chain links TRBV13 to TRBJ2-1; D not resolved. CDR1 is PRHDT, CDR2 FYEKMQ, per germline (reference sequence). The ends were cut back, 5 bases at V and 8 bases at J, with 22 bases in the middle. The CDR3 is 16 amino acids. CDR3 residues: CASSPLLQRWSDEQFF. The CDR3 nucleotides are TGTGCCAGCAGCCCCCTCTTGCAGAGGTGGAGCGATGAGCAGTTCTTC.

The chain joins TRBV5-1 to TRBJ1-6, with TRBD1 matching 7 bases. Per the germline V gene, CDR1 is SGHRS and CDR2 is YFSETQ. The V gene end was trimmed by 3 bases and the J gene end by 4 bases; junction bases not matched to a gene: 10. The CDR3 contains 17 residues. The CDR3: CASSSGQPFLYNSPLHF. CDR3 DNA sequence: TGCGCCAGCAGCTCGGGACAGCCTTTCCTATATAATTCACCCCTCCACTTT.

The chain has TRBV9 and TRBJ1-2; D not certain. The CDR3 extends over 15 amino acids. Germline assignment: CDR1 SGDLS and CDR2 YYNGEE. The V and J ends lost 0 bases and 4 bases respectively, with 13 bases between them. Written as DNA, the CDR3 is TGTGCCAGCAGCGTAGCTGACTACCCGATCTATGGCTACACCTTC. This sequence encodes CASSVADYPIYGYTF.

J is TRBJ2-4 and V is TRBV2; 7 nucleotides match TRBD1. From germline, CDR1 is SNHLY and CDR2 FYNNEI. The CDR3 is made up of 17 amino acids. Trimming cost V 1 base and J 0 bases; bases outside gene matches: 6. Here the CDR3 reads CASSEGQGPLAKNIQYF. The CDR3 DNA reads TGTGCCAGCAGTGAAGGACAGGGCCCTCTAGCCAAAAACATTCAGTACTTC.

The genes are TRBV6-5 and TRBJ1-1, with TRBD1 as a possible D gene (6 bases). Germline-derived CDR1 and CDR2 are MNHEY and SVGAGI. Trimming cost V 7 bases and J 5 bases, with 17 bases left between them. The CDR3 contains 14 residues. The CDR3: CASTRTGSVTEAFF. In DNA, the CDR3 is TGTGCCAGCACCCGCACAGGGTCAGTTACTGAAGCTTTCTTT.

There are a few counts of this clone. The chain carries TRBV6-6 and TRBJ1-3, with 7 positions matching TRBD1. V dropped 5 bases and J dropped 4; count of bases not matched to a gene: 11. CDR1 is MNHNY, CDR2 SVGAGI, per germline (reference sequence). The CDR3 loop spans 16 amino acids. This CDR3 reads CASSRMTGMAGNTIYF. In DNA form, the CDR3 reads TGTGCCAGCAGTCGCATGACAGGGATGGCGGGAAACACCATATATTTT.

V usage is TRBV2 and J usage is TRBJ1-5; perhaps TRBD1 as D (5 bases). CDR1 SNHLY and CDR2 FYNNEI come from the germline V gene. The CDR3 contains 19 residues. V lost 5 bases, J lost 4 bases, and 27 bases lay in between. CDR3 region: CASSRTGGQRVVGNQPQHF. Written as DNA, the CDR3 is TGTGCCAGCAGTCGAACCGGTGGACAAAGGGTAGTCGGGAATCAGCCCCAGCATTTT.

The V and J genes are TRBV5-8 and TRBJ1-2; D is possibly TRBD1 (6 bases). Trimming took 2 bases from V and 3 from J, leaving 14 bases between them. The CDR3 sequence is 15 residues long. Looked up from germline, CDR1 is SGHTS and CDR2 is YDEGEE. The CDR3 is CASSFRDTIYYGYTF. CDR3 sequence (DNA): TGTGCCAGCAGCTTTCGGGACACCATCTACTATGGCTACACCTTC.

The genes are TRBV6-5 and TRBJ1-6; D is perhaps TRBD1 (5 bases). With 5 bases removed from V and 7 bases from J, the gap between germline ends came to 12 bases. Germline CDR1 reads MNHEY; CDR2 reads SVGAGI. This CDR3 region has 14 residues. CDR3 DNA sequence: TGTGCCAGCAGTAACCGGGGGGGGAATTCACCCCTCCACTTT. Translated: CASSNRGGNSPLHF.

The chain carries TRBV5-1 and TRBJ1-3, with D uncertain. V was shortened by 0 bases and J by 4 bases, with 11 bases between the two germline ends. The CDR3 spans 15 residues. Germline V gene data show CDR1 as SGHRS and CDR2 as YFSETQ. CDR3 bases: TGCGCCAGCAGCTTGGATCCGGGGAACGGAAACACCATATATTTT. Translated, it gives CASSLDPGNGNTIYF. Variable domain in full (rest from reference TRBV5-1 and TRBJ1-3): KAGVTQTPRYLIKTRGQQVTLSCSPISGHRSVSWYQQTPGQGLQFLFEYFSETQRNKGNFPGRFSGRQFSNSRSEMNVSTLELGDSALYLCASSLDPGNGNTIYFGEGSWLTVV.

The rearrangement joins TRBV5-1 to TRBJ2-2, with D perhaps matching TRBD2 (6 bases). The length of the CDR3 is 14 residues. V lost 3 bases, J lost 5 bases, and 11 bases lay in between. The germline V gene has CDR1 SGHRS and CDR2 YFSETQ. The CDR3 protein is CASSSGGTTGELFF. As DNA, the CDR3 is TGCGCCAGCAGCTCCGGCGGGACGACCGGGGAGCTGTTTTTT.

V and J are TRBV5-1 and TRBJ2-3; 12 nucleotides align to TRBD2. Germline loops: CDR1 SGHRS, CDR2 YFSETQ. With V trimmed by 4 bases and J by 0 bases, 3 bases remained unmatched. There are 16 residues in the CDR3. The CDR3, as DNA: TGCGCCAGCAGCACAGGACTAGCGGGGAGCACAGATACGCAGTATTTT. It translates to CASSTGLAGSTDTQYF.

This chain links TRBV25-1 with TRBJ1-3, with a possible D match to TRBD1 (5 bases). There are 14 residues in the CDR3. The V end was cut by 3 bases, the J end by 0 bases, with 6 bases between. Germline values: CDR1 MGHDK, CDR2 SYGVNS. The DNA of the CDR3 is TGTGCCAGCAGTGATGACAGCTCTGGAAACACCATATATTTT. Amino acid sequence: CASSDDSSGNTIYF.

The rearrangement joins TRBV5-1 to TRBJ1-4, with 12 bases matching TRBD1. V gave up 4 bases and J gave up 8 bases; unmatched junction bases: 9. The CDR3 extends over 16 amino acids. Germline CDR1 reads SGHRS; CDR2 reads YFSETQ. In DNA form, the CDR3 reads TGCGCCAGCAGCATCGGGACAGGGGGCGCGGGGGAAAAACTGTTTTTT. Protein product: CASSIGTGGAGEKLFF.